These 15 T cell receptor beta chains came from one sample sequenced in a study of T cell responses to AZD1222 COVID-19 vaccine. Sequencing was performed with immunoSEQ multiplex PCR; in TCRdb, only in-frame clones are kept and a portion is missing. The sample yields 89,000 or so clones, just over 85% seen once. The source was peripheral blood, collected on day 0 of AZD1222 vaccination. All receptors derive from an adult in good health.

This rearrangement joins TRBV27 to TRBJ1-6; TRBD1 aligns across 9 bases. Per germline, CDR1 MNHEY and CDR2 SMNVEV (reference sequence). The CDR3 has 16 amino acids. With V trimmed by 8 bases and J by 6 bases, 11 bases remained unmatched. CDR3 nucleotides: TGTGCCAGCTGGACCGACAGGGGGAATTTTAATTCACCCCTCCACTTT. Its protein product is CASWTDRGNFNSPLHF.

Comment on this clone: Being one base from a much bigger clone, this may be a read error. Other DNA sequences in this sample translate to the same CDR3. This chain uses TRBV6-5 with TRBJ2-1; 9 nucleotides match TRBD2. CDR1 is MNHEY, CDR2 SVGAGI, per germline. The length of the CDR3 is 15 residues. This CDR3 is CASSDLAGTYNEQFF. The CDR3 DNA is TGTGCCAGCAGCGACCTAGCGGGGACCTACAATGAACAGTTCTTC.

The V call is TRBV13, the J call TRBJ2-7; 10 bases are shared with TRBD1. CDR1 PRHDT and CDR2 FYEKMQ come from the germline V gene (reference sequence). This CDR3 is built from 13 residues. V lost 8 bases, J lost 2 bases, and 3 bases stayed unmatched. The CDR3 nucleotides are TGTGCCAGCGGGGGGACAGGGGCCTACGAGCAGTACTTC. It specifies CASGGTGAYEQYF.

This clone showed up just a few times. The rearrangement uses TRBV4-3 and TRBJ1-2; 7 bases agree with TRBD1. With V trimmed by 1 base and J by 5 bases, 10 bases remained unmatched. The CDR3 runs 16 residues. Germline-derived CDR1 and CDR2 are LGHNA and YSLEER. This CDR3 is CASSQGGQLAEYGYTF. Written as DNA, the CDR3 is TGCGCCAGCAGCCAAGGGGGACAGCTTGCTGAGTATGGCTACACCTTC.

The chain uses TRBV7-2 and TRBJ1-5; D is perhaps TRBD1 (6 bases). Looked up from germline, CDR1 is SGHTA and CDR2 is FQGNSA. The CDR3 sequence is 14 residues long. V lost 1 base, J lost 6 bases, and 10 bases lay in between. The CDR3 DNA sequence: TGTGCCAGCAGCTTAGTGGCAGGGGTTCAGCCCCAGCATTTT. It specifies CASSLVAGVQPQHF. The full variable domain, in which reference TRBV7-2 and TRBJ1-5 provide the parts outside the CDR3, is GAGVSQSPSNKVTEKGKDVELRCDPISGHTALYWYRQSLGQGLEFLIYFQGNSAPDKSGLPSDRFSAERTGGSVSTLTIQRTQQEDSAVYLCASSLVAGVQPQHFGDGTRLSIL.

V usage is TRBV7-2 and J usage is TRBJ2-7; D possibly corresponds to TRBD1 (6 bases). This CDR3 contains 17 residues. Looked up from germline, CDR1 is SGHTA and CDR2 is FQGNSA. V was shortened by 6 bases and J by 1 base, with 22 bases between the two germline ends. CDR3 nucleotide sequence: TGTGCCAGCAGTGGGGGAAGGGGGAGTCTCGAGTCCTACGAGCAGTACTTC. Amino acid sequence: CASSGGRGSLESYEQYF.

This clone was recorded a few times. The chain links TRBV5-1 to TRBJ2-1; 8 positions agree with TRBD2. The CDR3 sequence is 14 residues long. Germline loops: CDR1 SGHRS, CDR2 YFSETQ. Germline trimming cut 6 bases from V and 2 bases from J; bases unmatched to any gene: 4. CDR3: CASMISGTYNEQFF. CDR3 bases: TGCGCCAGCATGATTAGCGGGACCTACAATGAGCAGTTCTTC.

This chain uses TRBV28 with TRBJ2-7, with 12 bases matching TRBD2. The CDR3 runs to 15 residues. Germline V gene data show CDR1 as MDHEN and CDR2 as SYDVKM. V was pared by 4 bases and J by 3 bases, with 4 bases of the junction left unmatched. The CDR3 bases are TGTGCCAGCAGTTCCCAGACTAGCGGGAGCTACGAGCAGTACTTC. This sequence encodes CASSSQTSGSYEQYF.

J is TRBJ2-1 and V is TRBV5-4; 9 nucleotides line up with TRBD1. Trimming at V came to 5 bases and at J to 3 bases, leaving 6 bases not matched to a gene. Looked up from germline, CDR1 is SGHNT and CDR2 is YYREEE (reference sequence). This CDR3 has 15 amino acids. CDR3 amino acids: CASRSDRGNYNEQFF. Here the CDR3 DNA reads TGTGCCAGCAGATCCGACAGGGGGAACTACAATGAGCAGTTCTTC.

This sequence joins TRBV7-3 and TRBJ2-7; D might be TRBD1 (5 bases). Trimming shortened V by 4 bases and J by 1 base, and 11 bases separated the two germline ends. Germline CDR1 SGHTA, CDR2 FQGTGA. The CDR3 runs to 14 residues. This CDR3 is CASSSPDTSYEQYF. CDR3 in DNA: TGTGCCAGCAGCTCCCCGGACACATCCTACGAGCAGTACTTC.

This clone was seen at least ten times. The CDR3 is CASRRLSSGNTIYF. Here the CDR3 DNA reads TGTGCCAGCCGGCGTCTAAGCTCTGGAAACACCATATATTTT. V usage is TRBV6-5 and J usage is TRBJ1-3, with unresolved D. CDR1 MNHEY and CDR2 SVGAGI come from the germline V gene. This CDR3 comprises 14 residues. The germline V and J ends were trimmed by 8 bases and 0 bases, with 11 bases remaining between them.

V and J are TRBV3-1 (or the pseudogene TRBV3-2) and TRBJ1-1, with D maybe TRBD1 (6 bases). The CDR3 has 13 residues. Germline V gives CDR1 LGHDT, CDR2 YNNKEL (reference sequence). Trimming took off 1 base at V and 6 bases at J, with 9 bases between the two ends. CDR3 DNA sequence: TGTGCCAGCAGCCAAGGGACAGCGGCTGAAGCTTTCTTT. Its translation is CASSQGTAAEAFF.

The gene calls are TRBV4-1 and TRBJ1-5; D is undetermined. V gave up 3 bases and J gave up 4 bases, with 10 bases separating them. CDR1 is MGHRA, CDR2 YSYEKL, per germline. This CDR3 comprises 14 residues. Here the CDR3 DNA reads TGCGCCAGCAGCCATCCGACCCTTAATCAGCCCCAGCATTTT. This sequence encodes CASSHPTLNQPQHF.

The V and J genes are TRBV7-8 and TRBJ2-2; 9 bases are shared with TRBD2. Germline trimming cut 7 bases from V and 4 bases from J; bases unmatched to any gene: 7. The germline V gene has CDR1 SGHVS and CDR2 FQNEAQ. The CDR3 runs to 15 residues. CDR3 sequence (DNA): TGTGCCAGCACCCCGATAGCGGGAGTCACCGGGGAGCTGTTTTTT. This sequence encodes CASTPIAGVTGELFF.

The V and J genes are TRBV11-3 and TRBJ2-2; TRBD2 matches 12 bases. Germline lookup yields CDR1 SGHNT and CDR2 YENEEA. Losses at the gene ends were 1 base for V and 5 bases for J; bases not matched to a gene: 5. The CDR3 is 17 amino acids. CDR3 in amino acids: CASSLALAGGLTGELFF. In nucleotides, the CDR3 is TGTGCCAGCAGCTTAGCGCTAGCGGGAGGGTTAACCGGGGAGCTGTTTTTT.